This T cell receptor beta chain was identified during a study of technical replicates of blood from four donors. Libraries were prepared by immunoSEQ multiplex PCR; TCRdb keeps only in-frame clonotypes and omits some of them. Counted here are around 63,000 clones, 80% to 95% occurring once; the ten biggest clones make up roughly 4.2%. The CDR3 is made up of 14 amino acids. Trimming cost V 1 base and J 7 bases, with 11 bases left between them. Germline lookup yields CDR1 SGHVS and CDR2 FQNEAQ. J is TRBJ1-5 and V is TRBV7-8; a possible D gene is TRBD1 (6 bases). This clonotype was obtained from a human donor in good health. Some clones in this sample may be carry-over from other donors' samples. The sample was PBMCs. CDR3 sequence reads: CASSLVGQGQPQHF. As DNA, the CDR3 is TGTGCCAGCAGCTTAGTTGGCCAGGGGCAGCCCCAGCATTTT.